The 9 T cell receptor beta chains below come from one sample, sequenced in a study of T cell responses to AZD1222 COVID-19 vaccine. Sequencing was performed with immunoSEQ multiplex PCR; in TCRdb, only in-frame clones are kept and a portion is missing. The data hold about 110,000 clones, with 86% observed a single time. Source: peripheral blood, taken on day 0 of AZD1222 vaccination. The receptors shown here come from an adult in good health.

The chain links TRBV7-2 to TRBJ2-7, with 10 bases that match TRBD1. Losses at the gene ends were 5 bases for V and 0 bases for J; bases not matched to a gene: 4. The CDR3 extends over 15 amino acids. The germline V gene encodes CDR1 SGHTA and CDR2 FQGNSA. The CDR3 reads CASSLGQGGSYEQYF. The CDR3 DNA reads TGTGCCAGCAGCCTCGGACAGGGGGGCTCCTACGAGCAGTACTTC.

CDR3 in DNA: TGTGCCAGCAGCTCCGCGGGGGGGCGAACAGATACGCAGTATTTT. Amino acids: CASSSAGGRTDTQYF. The chain links TRBV7-6 to TRBJ2-3; 9 positions match TRBD2. CDR1 is SGHVS, CDR2 FNYEAQ, per germline. After removal of 4 bases from V and 3 bases from J, the junction contained 5 bases not matched to a gene. This CDR3 contains 15 residues.

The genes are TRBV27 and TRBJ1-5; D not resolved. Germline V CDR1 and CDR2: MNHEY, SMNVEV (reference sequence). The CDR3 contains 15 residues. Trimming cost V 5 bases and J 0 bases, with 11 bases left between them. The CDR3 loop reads CASSLNRDSNQPQHF. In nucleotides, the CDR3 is TGTGCCAGCAGTCTCAACCGGGATAGCAATCAGCCCCAGCATTTT.

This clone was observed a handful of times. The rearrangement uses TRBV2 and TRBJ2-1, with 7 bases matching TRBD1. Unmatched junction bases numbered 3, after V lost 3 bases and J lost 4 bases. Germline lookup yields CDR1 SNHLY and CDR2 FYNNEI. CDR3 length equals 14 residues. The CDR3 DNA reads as TGTGCCAGCAGTGATGGGACAGCGTACAATGAGCAGTTCTTC. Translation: CASSDGTAYNEQFF.

The CDR3 sequence is CASSKGLAGGMYNEQFF. The CDR3 coding sequence is TGTGCCAGCAGCAAGGGACTAGCGGGGGGGATGTACAATGAGCAGTTCTTC. The chain is built from TRBV7-2 and TRBJ2-1; TRBD2 agrees at 16 bases. This CDR3 has 17 amino acids. Germline V gene sequence: CDR1 SGHTA, CDR2 FQGNSA. The junction had 5 bases not matched to a gene; V was cut back by 5 bases and J by 4 bases.

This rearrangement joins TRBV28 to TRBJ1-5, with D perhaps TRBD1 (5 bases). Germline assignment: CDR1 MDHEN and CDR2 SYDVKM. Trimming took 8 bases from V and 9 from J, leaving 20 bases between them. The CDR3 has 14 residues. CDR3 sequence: CASPRVGGKGPQHF. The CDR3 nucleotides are TGTGCCAGCCCCAGGGTTGGAGGGAAAGGGCCCCAGCATTTT.

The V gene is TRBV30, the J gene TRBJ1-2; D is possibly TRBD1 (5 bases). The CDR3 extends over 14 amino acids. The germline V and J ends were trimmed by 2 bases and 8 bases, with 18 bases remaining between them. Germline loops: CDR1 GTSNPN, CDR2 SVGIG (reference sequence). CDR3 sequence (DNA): TGTGCCTGGAGTACCGGGACTCCCCCTCGCGGCTACACCTTC. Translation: CAWSTGTPPRGYTF.

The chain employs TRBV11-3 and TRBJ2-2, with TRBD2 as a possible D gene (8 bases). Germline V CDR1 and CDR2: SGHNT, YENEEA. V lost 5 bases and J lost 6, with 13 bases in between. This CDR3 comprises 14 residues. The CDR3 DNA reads TGTGCCAGCAGCCCGGGAGGGGGCCCCGGGGAGCTGTTTTTT. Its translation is CASSPGGGPGELFF. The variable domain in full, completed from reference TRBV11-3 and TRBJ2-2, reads EAGVVQSPRYKIIEKKQPVAFWCNPISGHNTLYWYLQNLGQGPELLIRYENEEAVDDSQLPKDRFSAERLKGVDSTLKIQPAELGDSAVYLCASSPGGGPGELFFGEGSRLTVL.

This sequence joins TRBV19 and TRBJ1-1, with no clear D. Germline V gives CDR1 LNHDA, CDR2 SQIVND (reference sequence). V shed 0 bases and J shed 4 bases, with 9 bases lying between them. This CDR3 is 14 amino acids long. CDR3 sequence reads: CASSIDSGFTEAFF. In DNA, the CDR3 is TGTGCCAGTAGTATAGATTCGGGGTTCACTGAAGCTTTCTTT.